This TCR beta chain was captured by sequencing in a study of blood T cells in healthy people across ages. The study's findings and limits: In these data, TCR beta diversity tracked strongly with naive T cell percentage.

In the case of this clonotype: Its antigen is not known.

Then a second PCR, running about 6 to 12 cycles, was carried out with a sample-barcoded 5' primer and a J-beta primer mix. TCRdb fed the 5' RACE reads into MiXCR, producing one record per CDR3 protein. The sample consists of some 1.4 million distinct CDR3 sequences, about 40% of them appearing once. The CDR3 extends over 15 amino acids. The germline V gene has CDR1 SNHLY and CDR2 FYNNEI. The chain has TRBV2 and TRBJ2-4; TRBD1 matches at 7 bases. The DNA end favors TRBJ2-7, so the J call may be wrong. The receptor was isolated from a young woman in good health. What was sequenced was blood. CDR3 amino acids: CASSEAPGQSYEQYF. As DNA, the CDR3 is TGTGCCAGCAGTGAAGCTCCGGGACAGAGCTACGAGCAGTACTTC.